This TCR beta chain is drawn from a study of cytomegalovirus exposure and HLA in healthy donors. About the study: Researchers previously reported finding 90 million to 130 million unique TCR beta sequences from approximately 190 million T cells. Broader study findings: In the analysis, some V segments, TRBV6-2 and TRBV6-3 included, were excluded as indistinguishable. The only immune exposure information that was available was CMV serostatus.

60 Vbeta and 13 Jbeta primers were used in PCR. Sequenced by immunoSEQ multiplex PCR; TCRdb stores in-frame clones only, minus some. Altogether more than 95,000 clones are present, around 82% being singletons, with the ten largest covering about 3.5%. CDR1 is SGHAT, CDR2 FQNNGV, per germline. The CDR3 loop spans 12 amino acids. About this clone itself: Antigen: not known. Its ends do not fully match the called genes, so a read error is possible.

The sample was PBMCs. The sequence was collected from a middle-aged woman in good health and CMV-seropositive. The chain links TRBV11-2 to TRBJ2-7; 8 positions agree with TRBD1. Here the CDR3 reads CASSSARQGARF. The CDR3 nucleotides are TGTGCCAGCAGCTCCGCTCGGCAGGGGGCGCGGTTC.